The present TCR beta chain was sequenced within a study of blood T cell repertoires in COVID-19. Study at large: Specimens from acute and convalescent COVID-19 originated in the United States, Italy and Spain. PBMCs, B-cell-depleted T cells, or T cells were the source of the cDNA or gDNA that made up the material.

The CDR3 is 15 residues long. V was pared by 6 bases and J by 5 bases, with 8 bases of the junction left unmatched. From germline, CDR1 is MNHEY and CDR2 SVGEGT. Seattle-derived patients entered the study during active infection and were followed longitudinally. The authors' processing: Reference gene primers were amplified, and this amplification served to estimate nucleated cell counts. Repertoires were generated with immunoSEQ multiplex PCR, while TCRdb's copy carries only in-frame clones and drops some. The V and J calls and clone size are taken from that table; D and trimming were inferred from the DNA. The data contain about 150,000 clones, 75% to 90% of them singletons.

Sequencing was carried out using peripheral blood. This receptor was identified in a man younger than 35 with COVID-19, enrolled during active disease. The chain is built from TRBV6-2 or TRBV6-3 and TRBJ1-5, with 9 nucleotides matching TRBD1. The CDR3: CASSWDREFYQPQHF. CDR3 DNA: TGTGCCAGCAGCTGGGACAGGGAGTTCTATCAGCCCCAGCATTTT.